This T cell receptor (beta chain) was found in a study of cytomegalovirus exposure and HLA in healthy donors. Whole-study results and caveats: It was fewer than 200 TCR beta chains that were listed as cytomegalovirus-associated. Versus the roughly 700-donor mean, an Asian-associated ancestry cluster reportedly showed fewer N-insertions in a later analysis. Later analysis identified several of the most significant clusters that appeared linked to common viral pathogens.

The study ran its PCR with 60 Vbeta and 13 Jbeta primers. Sequenced by immunoSEQ multiplex PCR; TCRdb stores in-frame clones only, minus some. The sample shows about 140,000 clones, roughly 90% of them seen only once. Nominal health characterized the donors when sampled, though unrecorded immune exposures were likely. Of note for this clone: Antigen specificity is unknown.

The origin of this receptor is a woman aged 40 to 50 in good health and CMV-seronegative. Sequenced input: PBMCs.

In DNA form, the CDR3 reads TGTGCCAGAAGCTTAGGGCATCGGACTAGCGGTGCCTACGAGCAGTACTTC. Protein: CARSLGHRTSGAYEQYF. V is TRBV7-5 and J is TRBJ2-7; TRBD2, the D gene given by the table, was not confirmed from the DNA. TRBV7-5 is designated a pseudogene. The CDR3 contains 17 residues.